This T cell receptor (beta chain) was obtained from a study of brain T cells in children with intractable seizures. This table comes from immunoSEQ multiplex PCR, and its TCRdb copy is limited to in-frame clones, with some not included. The sample shows 65,000 to 85,000 clones, about 92% of them seen only once. The CDR3 totals 16 residues. The junction had 8 bases not matched to a gene; V was cut back by 4 bases and J by 6 bases. Germline CDR1 and CDR2: SGHRS and YFSETQ. Surgery cases with the highest brain T cell transcript signatures were chosen for sequencing. The chain carries TRBV5-1 and TRBJ2-2, with 11 bases lining up with TRBD1. The sequence was obtained from a boy in the first two years of life with tuberous sclerosis and intractable seizures. Specimen: peripheral blood, collected at surgery. The chain's CDR3 is CASSLNPGQGAGELFF. In DNA, the CDR3 is TGCGCCAGCAGCCTAAACCCGGGACAGGGGGCCGGGGAGCTGTTTTTT.